One and the same sample provided the 27 T cell receptor beta chains below, sequenced in a study of T cells after yellow fever vaccination. TCRdb re-derived calls from the 5' RACE reads in MiXCR, one entry per CDR3 protein. The table has a few hundred thousand distinct CDR3 sequences, roughly 17% seen once. The sequencing used PBMCs, collected around 5 days after the first yellow fever vaccination. The receptors stem from a man aged 18 to 30 who received the YFV17D yellow fever vaccine.

This clonotype was seen ten or more times. The chain links TRBV5-1 to TRBJ2-2, with 7 bases matching TRBD1. The CDR3 runs 15 residues. The germline V gene encodes CDR1 SGHRS and CDR2 YFSETQ. The J segment lost 1 base and the V segment lost 6 bases, leaving 6 bases of the junction unmatched. CDR3 DNA: TGCGCCAGCACCCAACAGGGGCGGAACACCGGGGAGCTGTTTTTT. This codes for CASTQQGRNTGELFF.

In this sample, this clonotype turned up many times. The rearrangement joins TRBV11-2 to TRBJ2-5, with no clear D. This CDR3 is 12 amino acids long. Trimming took off 2 bases at V and 5 bases at J, with 6 bases between the two ends. CDR1 is SGHAT, CDR2 FQNNGV, per germline. This CDR3 is CASSLLAETQYF. CDR3 nucleotide sequence: TGTGCCAGCAGCTTATTGGCGGAGACCCAGTACTTC. The full variable domain, in which reference TRBV11-2 and TRBJ2-5 provide the parts outside the CDR3, is EAGVAQSPRYKIIEKRQSVAFWCNPISGHATLYWYQQILGQGPKLLIQFQNNGVVDDSQLPKDRFSAERLKGVDSTLKIQPAKLEDSAVYLCASSLLAETQYFGPGTRLLVL.

This clonotype was observed a few times. V is TRBV5-1 and J is TRBJ2-2, with no clear D. Per germline, CDR1 SGHRS and CDR2 YFSETQ. The CDR3 extends over 13 amino acids. Trimming removed 6 bases from V and 5 bases from J, with 11 bases in between. The CDR3 bases are TGCGCCAGCAAACCACTGCCGACCGGGGAGCTGTTTTTT. Its translation: CASKPLPTGELFF.

This clonotype was detected ten times or more. This chain connects TRBV5-1 to TRBJ2-4; the D gene is possibly TRBD1 (6 bases). There are 13 residues in the CDR3. Germline V CDR1 and CDR2: SGHRS, YFSETQ. Trimming took off 0 bases at V and 11 bases at J, with 12 bases between the two ends. CDR3 bases: TGCGCCAGCAGCTTGGCAGGGGCATCGTTTCAGTACTTC. It yields the protein CASSLAGASFQYF. Full variable domain (outside the CDR3, taken from reference TRBV5-1 and TRBJ2-4): KAGVTQTPRYLIKTRGQQVTLSCSPISGHRSVSWYQQTPGQGLQFLFEYFSETQRNKGNFPGRFSGRQFSNSRSEMNVSTLELGDSALYLCASSLAGASFQYFGAGTRLSVL.

The chain uses TRBV7-9 and TRBJ2-1; 8 bases agree with TRBD2. Germline V CDR1 and CDR2: SEHNR, FQNEAQ (reference sequence). The V and J ends lost 5 bases and 9 bases, in that order; junction bases with no gene match: 12. The CDR3 spans 15 residues. The CDR3 sequence is CASSPPAGGEVEQFF. CDR3 sequence (DNA): TGTGCCAGCAGCCCCCCGGCGGGGGGCGAGGTTGAGCAGTTCTTC. The variable domain in full, completed from reference TRBV7-9 and TRBJ2-1, reads DTGVSQNPRHKITKRGQNVTFRCDPISEHNRLYWYRQTLGQGPEFLTYFQNEAQLEKSRLLSDRFSAERPKGSFSTLEIQRTEQGDSAMYLCASSPPAGGEVEQFFGPGTRLTVL.

V is TRBV11-2 and J is TRBJ2-2, with D tentatively TRBD2 (6 bases). CDR3 length: 15 residues. Trimming pared 3 bases from V and 7 bases from J, leaving 15 bases between. CDR1 and CDR2 (germline): SGHAT, FQNNGV. For the CDR3, the DNA is TGTGCCAGCAGCTTGGGTAGGGAGGTCGTCGGGGAGCTGTTTTTT. As protein: CASSLGREVVGELFF. Full variable domain (outside the CDR3, taken from reference TRBV11-2 and TRBJ2-2): EAGVAQSPRYKIIEKRQSVAFWCNPISGHATLYWYQQILGQGPKLLIQFQNNGVVDDSQLPKDRFSAERLKGVDSTLKIQPAKLEDSAVYLCASSLGREVVGELFFGEGSRLTVL.

CDR3 sequence reads: CASSPLTSEEYF. DNA of the CDR3: TGTGCCAGCTCACCATTGACTAGCGAGGAGTATTTT. The rearrangement links TRBV18 to TRBJ2-3, with 8 positions matching TRBD2. Per the germline V gene, CDR1 is KGHSH and CDR2 is LQKENI. The CDR3 length is 12 residues. The junction had 5 bases not matched to a gene; V was cut back by 2 bases and J by 13 bases.

V and J are TRBV19 and TRBJ2-1; D gene unclear. Trimming stripped 2 bases from V and 10 bases from J, with 12 bases between. The CDR3 extends over 13 amino acids. The V gene's germline CDR1 is LNHDA and CDR2 SQIVND (reference sequence). CDR3 in DNA: TGTGCCAGTAGTATATACATGGAGTCGGAGCAGTTCTTC. Protein product: CASSIYMESEQFF.

The chain recombines TRBV5-1 with TRBJ2-7, with 12 bases identical to TRBD2. CDR3 length: 14 amino acids. Germline V CDR1 and CDR2: SGHRS, YFSETQ. V was pared by 2 bases and J by 5 bases, with 2 bases of the junction left unmatched. CDR3 loop: CASSLPSGGDEQYF. The CDR3 DNA reads TGCGCCAGCAGCTTACCTAGCGGGGGGGACGAGCAGTACTTC.

The chain links TRBV11-2 to TRBJ2-1, with 12 bases that match TRBD2. The V gene end was trimmed by 6 bases and the J gene end by 3 bases; junction bases not matched to a gene: 3. The CDR3 is 15 amino acids. Germline V gives CDR1 SGHAT, CDR2 FQNNGV. In DNA, the CDR3 is TGTGCCAGCAGGTTACTAGCGGGGGGCTACAATGAGCAGTTCTTC. Encoded protein: CASRLLAGGYNEQFF.

The table lists this clonotype with many counts. This chain connects TRBV29-1 to TRBJ2-5; 9 bases line up with TRBD2. The trim removed 3 bases at V and 5 bases at J, leaving 10 bases unmatched. The germline V gene has CDR1 SQVTM and CDR2 ANQGSEA. There are 15 residues in the CDR3. The CDR3 protein is CSVDLAGGPEETQYF. DNA of the CDR3: TGCAGCGTTGACCTGGCGGGGGGGCCTGAGGAGACCCAGTACTTC.

This chain links TRBV7-2 with TRBJ1-4; 10 bases align to TRBD1. Germline values: CDR1 SGHTA, CDR2 FQGNSA. Trimming cost V 5 bases and J 5 bases; bases outside gene matches: 5. The CDR3 length is 15 residues. For the CDR3, the DNA is TGTGCCAGCAGCCTGACAGGGGGCGGAAATGAAAAACTGTTTTTT. This sequence encodes CASSLTGGGNEKLFF.

In its sample, this clonotype was seen many times. The V call is TRBV5-1, the J call TRBJ2-1; 10 bases align to TRBD1. CDR1 is SGHRS, CDR2 YFSETQ, per germline. The CDR3 extends over 16 amino acids. V lost 4 bases and J lost 4; bases outside the gene matches: 8. Written as DNA, the CDR3 is TGCGCCAGCAGCCGATCGGGACAGGGGTATTACAATGAGCAGTTCTTC. Its translation: CASSRSGQGYYNEQFF. The variable domain in full, completed from reference TRBV5-1 and TRBJ2-1, reads KAGVTQTPRYLIKTRGQQVTLSCSPISGHRSVSWYQQTPGQGLQFLFEYFSETQRNKGNFPGRFSGRQFSNSRSEMNVSTLELGDSALYLCASSRSGQGYYNEQFFGPGTRLTVL.

The chain has TRBV10-3 and TRBJ1-1; D call uncertain. Trimming pared 4 bases from V and 3 bases from J, leaving 6 bases between. In germline, CDR1 is ENHRY, CDR2 SYGVKD. The CDR3 is 12 amino acids. The CDR3 nucleotides are TGTGCCATCAGTGGCAGGTACACTGAAGCTTTCTTT. It encodes CAISGRYTEAFF.

As regards this clonotype: A much larger clone lies one base from this, so it may be a read error. In nucleotides, the CDR3 is TGTGCCACCAGCTCCTCCCGTGGGGAGACCCAGTACTTC. It is translated as CATSSSRGETQYF. The chain uses TRBV7-2 and TRBJ2-5, with D unclear. Germline values: CDR1 SGHTA, CDR2 FQGNSA. The CDR3 runs 13 residues.

The chain joins TRBV6-2 or TRBV6-3 to TRBJ2-7; D unresolved. Between the trimmed V and J ends, which lost 7 bases and 6 bases, there was a span of 19 bases. In germline, CDR1 is MNHEY, CDR2 SVGEGT. The CDR3 is 14 amino acids. The CDR3 DNA is TGTGCCAGCACCTCCGGGCAGCTTTCTGGCGAGCAGTACGTC. This translates into CASTSGQLSGEQYV.

This clonotype was detected a few times. The J gene is TRBJ2-3, the V gene TRBV20-1, with 10 bases lining up with TRBD2. With V trimmed by 3 bases and J by 4 bases, 10 bases remained unmatched. The CDR3 length is 16 residues. The germline V gene has CDR1 DFQATT and CDR2 SNEGSKA (reference sequence). CDR3 residues: CSASFRWTSGPDTQYF. The CDR3 nucleotides read TGCAGTGCTAGTTTCCGATGGACTAGCGGCCCAGATACGCAGTATTTT.

V gene TRBV4-1 combines with J gene TRBJ2-5; D perhaps matches TRBD2 (6 bases). V lost 5 bases, J lost 4 bases, and 11 bases lay in between. The CDR3 consists of 13 residues. CDR1 is MGHRA, CDR2 YSYEKL, per germline. The CDR3 reads CASSKLEGETQYF. CDR3 coding DNA: TGCGCCAGCAGCAAATTGGAGGGAGAGACCCAGTACTTC.

This clonotype has only one observation. This chain joins TRBV18 and TRBJ1-6, with unresolved D. V was clipped by 1 base and J by 0 bases, with 7 bases between them. Germline CDR1 and CDR2: KGHSH and LQKENI. The CDR3 extends over 16 amino acids. The CDR3 reads CASSPRESSYNSPLHF. The CDR3 DNA follows: TGTGCCAGCTCACCACGGGAAAGCTCCTATAATTCACCCCTCCACTTT.

The genes are TRBV5-4 and TRBJ2-3; D tentatively fits TRBD1 or TRBD2 (5 bases each). The ends were cut back, 0 bases at V and 6 bases at J, with 20 bases in the middle. The V gene's germline CDR1 is SGHNT and CDR2 YYREEE (reference sequence). The CDR3 contains 17 residues. The CDR3 DNA is TGTGCCAGCAGCTTGGCCGTCGGTGGGGGTAGTGGGGATACGCAGTATTTT. This sequence encodes CASSLAVGGGSGDTQYF.

The CDR3 loop reads CASSGGGAGEQFF. The CDR3 DNA reads as TGTGCCAGCAGTGGTGGGGGGGCCGGTGAGCAGTTCTTC. The gene calls are TRBV5-4 and TRBJ2-1; weak D call: TRBD2 (7 bases). Trimming left V 5 bases short and J 9 bases short, with 15 bases between. The CDR3 is made up of 13 amino acids. Germline V CDR1 and CDR2: SGHNT, YYREEE (reference sequence).

This chain uses TRBV28 with TRBJ1-1; tentative D call: TRBD1 (6 bases). V lost 3 bases and J lost 1, with 9 bases in between. The CDR3 sequence is 14 residues long. Germline V gives CDR1 MDHEN, CDR2 SYDVKM. CDR3 loop: CASSFTRGNTEAFF. CDR3 coding DNA: TGTGCCAGCAGTTTCACCAGGGGGAACACTGAAGCTTTCTTT.

This clonotype turned up a few times. The rearrangement links TRBV14 to TRBJ2-6, with a possible D match to TRBD1 (5 bases). Trimming removed 2 bases from V and 1 base from J, with 12 bases in between. The CDR3 is made up of 17 amino acids. Germline CDR1 SGHDN, CDR2 FVKESK. For the CDR3, the DNA is TGTGCCAGCAGCCAACCACCAGGGAAATCTGGGGCCAACGTCCTGACTTTC. Its protein product is CASSQPPGKSGANVLTF.

This chain connects TRBV7-2 to TRBJ2-6; TRBD1 might be the D (5 bases). This CDR3 spans 16 amino acids. Trimming pared 0 bases from V and 12 bases from J, leaving 18 bases between. Germline CDR1 SGHTA, CDR2 FQGNSA. CDR3 protein: CASSLAGSGNHVVLTF. Written as DNA, the CDR3 is TGTGCCAGCAGCTTAGCGGGATCAGGGAACCACGTCGTCCTGACTTTC.

The V and J genes are TRBV20-1 and TRBJ1-2; 7 bases map to TRBD1. The CDR3 has 12 amino acids. CDR1 is DFQATT and CDR2 is SNEGSKA in the germline V gene (reference sequence). V was clipped by 3 bases and J by 4 bases; unmatched bases: 2. CDR3 nucleotide sequence: TGCAGTGCTAGTGACAGGGCCTATGGCTACACCTTC. Translating gives CSASDRAYGYTF.

The chain links TRBV7-2 to TRBJ2-1; 8 nucleotides line up with TRBD1. Germline values: CDR1 SGHTA, CDR2 FQGNSA. The junction had 8 bases not matched to a gene; V was cut back by 8 bases and J by 5 bases. The CDR3 extends over 14 amino acids. CDR3 in amino acids: CASLIGQGNNEQFF. The CDR3 DNA follows: TGTGCCAGCCTTATCGGACAGGGAAACAATGAGCAGTTCTTC.

This rearrangement joins TRBV4-3 to TRBJ1-2, with TRBD1 as a possible D gene (5 bases). Trimming shortened V by 4 bases and J by 6 bases, and 12 bases separated the two germline ends. CDR1 and CDR2 from the germline V gene are LGHNA and YSLEER. The CDR3 spans 13 residues. For the CDR3, the DNA is TGCGCCAGCAGCCGCCTGGGGACGGATGGCTACACCTTC. Protein sequence: CASSRLGTDGYTF.